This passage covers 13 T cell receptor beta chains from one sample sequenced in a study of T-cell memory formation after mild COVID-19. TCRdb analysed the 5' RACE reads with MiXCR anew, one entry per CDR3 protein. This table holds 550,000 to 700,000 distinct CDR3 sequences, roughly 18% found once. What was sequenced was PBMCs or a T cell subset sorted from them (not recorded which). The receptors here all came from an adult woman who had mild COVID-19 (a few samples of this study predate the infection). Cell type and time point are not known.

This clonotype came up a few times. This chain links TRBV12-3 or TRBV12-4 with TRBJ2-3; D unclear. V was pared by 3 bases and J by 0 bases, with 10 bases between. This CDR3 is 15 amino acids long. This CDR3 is CASSLGRASTDTQYF. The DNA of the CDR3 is TGTGCCAGCAGTTTGGGAAGGGCTAGCACAGATACGCAGTATTTT.

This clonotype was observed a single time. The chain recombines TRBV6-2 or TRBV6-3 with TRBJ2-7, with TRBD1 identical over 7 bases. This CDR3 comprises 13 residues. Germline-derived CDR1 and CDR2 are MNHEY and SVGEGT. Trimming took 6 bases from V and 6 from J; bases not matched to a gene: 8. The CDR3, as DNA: TGTGCCAGCAGCGACAGGGCCGTCGGCGAGCAGTACTTC. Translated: CASSDRAVGEQYF.

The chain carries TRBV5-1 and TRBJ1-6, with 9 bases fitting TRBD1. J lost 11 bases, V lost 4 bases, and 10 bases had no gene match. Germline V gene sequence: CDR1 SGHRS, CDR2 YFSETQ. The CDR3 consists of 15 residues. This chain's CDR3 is CASSRGQGQRTPLHF. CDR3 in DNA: TGCGCCAGCAGCCGGGGACAGGGACAGAGAACACCCCTCCACTTT. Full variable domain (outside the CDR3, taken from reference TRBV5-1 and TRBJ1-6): KAGVTQTPRYLIKTRGQQVTLSCSPISGHRSVSWYQQTPGQGLQFLFEYFSETQRNKGNFPGRFSGRQFSNSRSEMNVSTLELGDSALYLCASSRGQGQRTPLHFGNGTRLTVT.

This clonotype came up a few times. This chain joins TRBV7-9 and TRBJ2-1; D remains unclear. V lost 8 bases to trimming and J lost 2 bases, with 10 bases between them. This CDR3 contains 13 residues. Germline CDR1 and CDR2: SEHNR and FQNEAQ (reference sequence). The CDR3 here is CASGNRAYNEQFF. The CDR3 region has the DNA TGTGCCAGCGGGAACAGAGCCTACAATGAGCAGTTCTTC.

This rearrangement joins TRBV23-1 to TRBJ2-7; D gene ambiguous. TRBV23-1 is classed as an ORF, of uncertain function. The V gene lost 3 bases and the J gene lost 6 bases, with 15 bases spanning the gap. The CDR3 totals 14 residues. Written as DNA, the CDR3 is TGCGCCAGCAGTCACTGGCGGACCCCTTGCGAGCAGTACTTC. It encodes CASSHWRTPCEQYF.

CDR3 protein: CASSNEGAVTEAFF. CDR3 in DNA: TGTGCCAGCTCGAACGAGGGGGCAGTTACTGAAGCTTTCTTT. The chain joins TRBV7-3 to TRBJ1-1; 7 bases map to TRBD1. CDR3 length equals 14 residues. V was clipped by 8 bases and J by 5 bases; unmatched bases: 11. Germline V gene lookup returns CDR1 SGHTA and CDR2 FQGTGA.

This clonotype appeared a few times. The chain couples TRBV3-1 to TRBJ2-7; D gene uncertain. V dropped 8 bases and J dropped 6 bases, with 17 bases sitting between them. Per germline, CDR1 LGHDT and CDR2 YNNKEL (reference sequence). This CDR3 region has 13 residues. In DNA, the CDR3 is TGTGCCAGCCGAAGCCCCATGGGTCTCGAGCAGTACTTC. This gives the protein CASRSPMGLEQYF.

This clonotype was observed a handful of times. In nucleotides, the CDR3 is TGTGCCAGCAGCTTCAATCCCGGGGCCCCGAGCAGTGAGCAGTTCTTC. It codes for CASSFNPGAPSSEQFF. The rearrangement links TRBV7-9 to TRBJ2-1; TRBD1 or TRBD2 may be the D gene (5 bases each). This CDR3 spans 16 amino acids. CDR1 SEHNR and CDR2 FQNEAQ come from the germline V gene (reference sequence). Between the trimmed V and J ends, which lost 3 bases and 9 bases, there was a span of 21 bases.

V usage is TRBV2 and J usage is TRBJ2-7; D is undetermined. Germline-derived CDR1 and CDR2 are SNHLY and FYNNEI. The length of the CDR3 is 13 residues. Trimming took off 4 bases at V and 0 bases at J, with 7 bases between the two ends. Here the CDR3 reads CASSVSPSYEQYF. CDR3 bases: TGTGCCAGCAGTGTGAGCCCCTCCTACGAGCAGTACTTC.

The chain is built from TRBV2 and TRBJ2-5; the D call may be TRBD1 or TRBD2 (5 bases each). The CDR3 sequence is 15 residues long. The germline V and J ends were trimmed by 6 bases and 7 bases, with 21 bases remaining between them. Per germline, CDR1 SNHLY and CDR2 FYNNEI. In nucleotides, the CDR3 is TGTGCCAGCAGCTTGAGGGGCCCAGGGTTAGGGACCCAGTACTTC. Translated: CASSLRGPGLGTQYF.

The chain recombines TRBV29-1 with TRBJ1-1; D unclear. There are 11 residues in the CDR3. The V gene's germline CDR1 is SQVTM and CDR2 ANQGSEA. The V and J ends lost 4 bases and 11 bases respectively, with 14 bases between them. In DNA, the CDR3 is TGCAGCGTTGTACGCTCATGGGAGGCTTTCTTT. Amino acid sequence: CSVVRSWEAFF.

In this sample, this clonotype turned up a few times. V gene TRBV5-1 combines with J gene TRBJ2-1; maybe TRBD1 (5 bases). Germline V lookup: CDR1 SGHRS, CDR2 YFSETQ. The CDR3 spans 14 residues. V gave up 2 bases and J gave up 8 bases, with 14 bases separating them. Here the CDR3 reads CASSFWAGNDEQFF. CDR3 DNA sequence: TGCGCCAGCAGCTTTTGGGCAGGGAACGATGAGCAGTTCTTC.

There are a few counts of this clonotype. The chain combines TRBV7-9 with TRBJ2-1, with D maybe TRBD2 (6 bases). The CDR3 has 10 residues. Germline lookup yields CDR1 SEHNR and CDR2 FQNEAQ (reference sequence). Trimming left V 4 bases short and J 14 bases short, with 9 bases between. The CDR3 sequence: CASSWEREFF. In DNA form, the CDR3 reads TGTGCCAGCAGCTGGGAGCGGGAGTTCTTC.